These 8 T cell receptor beta chains were sequenced from one sample in a study of OX40 agonist ivuxolimab in advanced cancers. The protocol used for the library was the immunoSEQ multiplex PCR assay. TCRdb stores this immuneACCESS table with in-frame sequences only. Part of the clones is absent; in the studies checked, under half of the shortfall reflects unresolved V genes, and no reason is known for the rest. The table for this sample lists about 50,000 clones; about 81% of them were counted only once. Of the sample, about 7.3% is held by the ten largest clones. The specimen was CD4+ or CD8+ T cells sorted from blood, collected in a trial of the OX40 agonist ivuxolimab. These receptors originate from an adult with an advanced solid tumor such as melanoma, head and neck, liver or kidney cancer.

V and J are TRBV6-6 and TRBJ1-1; 8 positions agree with TRBD1. V dropped 5 bases and J dropped 8; count of bases not matched to a gene: 16. CDR1 is MNHNY and CDR2 is SVGAGI in the germline V gene (reference sequence). The CDR3 spans 16 residues. DNA of the CDR3: TGTGCCAGCAGTAAAGGACAGGGCCAGGGCTTCGACGAAGCTTTCTTT. Protein product: CASSKGQGQGFDEAFF.

The DNA for the CDR3 is TGTGCCAGCTCACCACAGGGGAGGGATGAGCAGTTCTTC. Translation gives CASSPQGRDEQFF. The rearrangement joins TRBV18 to TRBJ2-1; 7 bases agree with TRBD2. The CDR3 has 13 residues. Trimming removed 1 base from V and 8 bases from J; junction bases left unmatched: 2. Germline lookup yields CDR1 KGHSH and CDR2 LQKENI.

This sequence joins TRBV9 and TRBJ1-1; 8 bases agree with TRBD1. This CDR3 contains 14 residues. After removal of 4 bases from V and 5 bases from J, the junction contained 7 bases not matched to a gene. Germline V CDR1 and CDR2: SGDLS, YYNGEE. The CDR3 DNA follows: TGTGCCAGCAGCCTAAGCCACAGGGGGACTGAAGCTTTCTTT. Its translation: CASSLSHRGTEAFF.

V is TRBV7-9 and J is TRBJ2-7; the D gene is possibly TRBD1 (5 bases). Trimming removed 2 bases at V and 4 bases at J, with 6 bases between. The CDR3 has 12 residues. Germline V gives CDR1 SEHNR, CDR2 FQNEAQ (reference sequence). For the CDR3, the DNA is TGTGCCAGCAGCTTACAGGGATACGAGCAGTACTTC. This sequence encodes CASSLQGYEQYF.

This sequence joins TRBV5-6 and TRBJ2-1; D might be TRBD2 (6 bases). The CDR3 length is 13 residues. Trimming cost V 4 bases and J 6 bases, with 11 bases left between them. From germline, CDR1 is SGHDT and CDR2 YYEEEE. CDR3 DNA: TGTGCCAGCAGCGCGGGATTTGGCAATGAGCAGTTCTTC. Translated: CASSAGFGNEQFF.

J is TRBJ1-5 and V is TRBV30; a possible D gene is TRBD1 (5 bases). The germline gives CDR1 GTSNPN, CDR2 SVGIG (reference sequence). The CDR3 has 13 residues. V was trimmed by 0 bases and J by 7 bases, leaving 10 bases between them. The CDR3 spells CAWSVRGRQPQHF. The CDR3 nucleotides read TGTGCCTGGAGTGTACGGGGGAGGCAGCCCCAGCATTTT.

This clone appeared a few times. The rearrangement joins TRBV2 to TRBJ2-2, with TRBD2 matching over 7 bases. Trimming cost V 7 bases and J 1 base; bases outside gene matches: 9. The CDR3 has 16 amino acids. Germline V gene sequence: CDR1 SNHLY, CDR2 FYNNEI. CDR3 region: CASTVTGTKNTGELFF. CDR3 DNA: TGTGCCAGCACCGTAACCGGGACTAAGAACACCGGGGAGCTGTTTTTT. Combining the CDR3 with reference TRBV2 and TRBJ2-2 gives the whole variable domain EPEVTQTPSHQVTQMGQEVILRCVPISNHLYFYWYRQILGQKVEFLVSFYNNEISEKSEIFDDQFSVERPDGSNFTLKIRSTKLEDSAMYFCASTVTGTKNTGELFFGEGSRLTVL.

V gene TRBV5-8 combines with J gene TRBJ2-7; 10 bases agree with TRBD2. Unmatched junction bases numbered 9, after V lost 0 bases and J lost 0 bases. The CDR3 has 18 residues. Germline-derived CDR1 and CDR2 are SGHTS and YDEGEE. CDR3 sequence reads: CASSLAPSGRDISYEQYF. Written as DNA, the CDR3 is TGTGCCAGCAGCTTGGCTCCTAGCGGGAGAGATATCTCCTACGAGCAGTACTTC. Full variable domain (missing parts from reference TRBV5-8 and TRBJ2-7): EAGVTQSPTHLIKTRGQQATLRCSPISGHTSVYWYQQALGLGLQFLLWYDEGEERNRGNFPPRFSGRQFPNYSSELNVNALELEDSALYLCASSLAPSGRDISYEQYFGPGTRLTVT.